The 13 T cell receptor beta chains in this list originate from one sample, sequenced in a study of shared clonotypes between healthy human individuals. The data were produced by immunoSEQ multiplex PCR, yet TCRdb's version contains in-frame clones alone and is incomplete. Of about 2.4 million clones in the sample, 85% to 95% were seen once. Material for sequencing was naive CD4+ T cells sorted from blood. The sample's subset: CD45RA+ positively selected. The receptors derive from a young man in good health.

The chain uses TRBV6-1 and TRBJ1-5; D uncertain. The V gene lost 4 bases and the J gene lost 4 bases, with 8 bases spanning the gap. This CDR3 contains 13 residues. The germline gives CDR1 MNHNS, CDR2 SASEGT. DNA of the CDR3: TGTGCCAGCAGTGTGAGGGTAAATCAGCCCCAGCATTTT. Amino acids: CASSVRVNQPQHF.

V is TRBV5-1 and J is TRBJ2-5, with 10 nucleotides matching TRBD2. The V gene's germline CDR1 is SGHRS and CDR2 YFSETQ. The CDR3 has 16 amino acids. Trimming took 0 bases from V and 2 from J; bases not matched to a gene: 4. CDR3 amino acids: CASSLAASGSQETQYF. The CDR3 DNA reads TGCGCCAGCAGCTTGGCCGCTAGCGGGAGTCAAGAGACCCAGTACTTC.

This chain connects TRBV5-1 to TRBJ2-1; TRBD2 matches at 11 bases. V was pared by 2 bases and J by 10 bases, with 2 bases of the junction left unmatched. The CDR3 runs to 13 residues. Germline V gene sequence: CDR1 SGHRS, CDR2 YFSETQ. The DNA for the CDR3 is TGCGCCAGCAGCTTACTAGCGGGAGAAGAGCAGTTCTTC. Encoded protein: CASSLLAGEEQFF.

The J gene is TRBJ2-7, the V gene TRBV7-9; 8 nucleotides align to TRBD2. Germline CDR1 and CDR2: SEHNR and FQNEAQ (reference sequence). CDR3 length: 14 amino acids. Trimming at V came to 4 bases and at J to 3 bases, leaving 5 bases not matched to a gene. This chain's CDR3 is CASSSPGLGYEQYF. CDR3 nucleotide sequence: TGTGCCAGCAGCTCCCCGGGACTAGGCTACGAGCAGTACTTC. The full variable domain, rest sourced from reference TRBV7-9 and TRBJ2-7, is DTGVSQNPRHKITKRGQNVTFRCDPISEHNRLYWYRQTLGQGPEFLTYFQNEAQLEKSRLLSDRFSAERPKGSFSTLEIQRTEQGDSAMYLCASSSPGLGYEQYFGPGTRLTVT.

The chain employs TRBV10-3 and TRBJ2-1, with 9 bases that match TRBD2. CDR3 length: 17 residues. CDR1 is ENHRY and CDR2 is SYGVKD in the germline V gene. J was trimmed by 3 bases and V by 1 base; bases with no gene match: 7. CDR3 region: CAISELGLAGLYNEQFF. CDR3 sequence (DNA): TGTGCCATCAGTGAGTTAGGCCTAGCGGGGCTCTACAATGAGCAGTTCTTC.

In the case of this clone: The sample has other DNA sequences that encode this CDR3 too. This rearrangement joins TRBV25-1 to TRBJ1-4; no definite D call. This CDR3 comprises 14 residues. CDR1 and CDR2 (germline): MGHDK, SYGVNS. Trimming took off 4 bases at V and 0 bases at J, with 6 bases between the two ends. CDR3 protein: CASSASATNEKLFF. Written as DNA, the CDR3 is TGTGCCAGCAGTGCGTCAGCAACTAATGAAAAACTGTTTTTT.

The CDR3 loop reads CASSQGPFTDTQYF. The CDR3 nucleotides read TGCGCCAGCAGCCAGGGACCCTTCACAGATACGCAGTATTTT. V is TRBV4-1 and J is TRBJ2-3; perhaps D is TRBD1 or TRBD2 (5 bases each). In germline, CDR1 is MGHRA, CDR2 YSYEKL. Deletions cut 3 bases from V and 2 bases from J, with 9 bases between. The CDR3 sequence is 14 residues long.

J is TRBJ2-2 and V is TRBV4-1, with TRBD2 matching over 13 bases. Germline CDR1 MGHRA, CDR2 YSYEKL. The trim removed 6 bases at V and 6 bases at J, leaving 10 bases unmatched. This CDR3 comprises 17 residues. This chain's CDR3 is CASSRLAGGPRAGELFF. The CDR3 nucleotides are TGCGCCAGCAGTCGACTAGCGGGGGGACCGAGGGCCGGGGAGCTGTTTTTT.

This clone was counted a single time. The chain employs TRBV7-8 and TRBJ1-2; 7 bases agree with TRBD1. The length of the CDR3 is 15 residues. CDR1 and CDR2 (germline): SGHVS, FQNEAQ. With V trimmed by 0 bases and J by 5 bases, 6 bases remained unmatched. CDR3 sequence: CASSLAPTGEYGYTF. The CDR3 coding sequence is TGTGCCAGCAGCTTAGCGCCCACAGGGGAATATGGCTACACCTTC.

This chain connects TRBV7-2 to TRBJ2-7; possibly TRBD2 for D (6 bases). The V gene lost 3 bases and the J gene lost 0 bases, with 15 bases spanning the gap. Germline V gives CDR1 SGHTA, CDR2 FQGNSA. CDR3 size: 16 residues. CDR3 coding DNA: TGTGCCAGCAGCTTTGTTCTTGGCGGGGTCTCCTACGAGCAGTACTTC. Its translation is CASSFVLGGVSYEQYF.

CDR3 loop: CASSLGEGHTEAFF. CDR3 DNA sequence: TGCGCCAGCAGCTTGGGTGAGGGCCACACTGAAGCTTTCTTT. V usage is TRBV5-1 and J usage is TRBJ1-1, with no clear D. The CDR3 has 14 residues. Trimming took 0 bases from V and 3 from J, leaving 9 bases between them. From germline, CDR1 is SGHRS and CDR2 YFSETQ.

This clone was recorded a few times. Different DNA sequences within this sample yield the same CDR3. The chain couples TRBV6-1 to TRBJ1-5; D unclear. The CDR3 consists of 14 residues. CDR1 and CDR2 from the germline V gene are MNHNS and SASEGT. V gave up 0 bases and J gave up 2 bases, with 5 bases separating them. The CDR3 sequence: CASSEARGNQPQHF. CDR3 in DNA: TGTGCCAGCAGTGAAGCGCGAGGCAATCAGCCCCAGCATTTT.

The chain links TRBV16 to TRBJ2-3, with 9 positions matching TRBD2. This CDR3 contains 15 residues. V shed 4 bases and J 3 bases; nucleotides not matched to a gene: 5. The germline V gene encodes CDR1 KGHSY and CDR2 FQNENV. The CDR3 DNA sequence: TGTGCCAGCAGCCTCACGGGACTAGCAACAGATACGCAGTATTTT. This gives the protein CASSLTGLATDTQYF. Looking up the rest from reference TRBV16 and TRBJ2-3 gives the full variable domain: GEEVAQTPKHLVRGEGQKAKLYCAPIKGHSYVFWYQQVLKNEFKFLISFQNENVFDETGMPKERFSAKCLPNSPCSLEIQATKLEDSAVYFCASSLTGLATDTQYFGPGTRLTVL.